Presented here are 25 T cell receptor beta chains from one specimen sequenced in a study of cytomegalovirus exposure and HLA in healthy donors. Data came from immunoSEQ multiplex PCR; TCRdb stores just in-frame clones and leaves some out. The sample records some 90,000 clones, more than 85% being singletons. Sequencing was performed on PBMCs. These receptors came from a man between 18 and 35 years old in good health and CMV-seropositive.

V is TRBV10-1 and J is TRBJ2-3; 8 bases line up with TRBD2. Germline V gene lookup returns CDR1 WNHNN and CDR2 SYGVQD (reference sequence). V gave up 8 bases and J gave up 3 bases; unmatched junction bases: 10. The CDR3 extends over 15 amino acids. The CDR3 region has the DNA TGCGCCAGCGGTCCGGGAGCGGGGGAAACAGATACGCAGTATTTT. It encodes CASGPGAGETDTQYF.

J is TRBJ1-2 and V is TRBV9; the D gene is possibly TRBD1 (5 bases). CDR1 is SGDLS and CDR2 is YYNGEE in the germline V gene. The V end was cut by 0 bases, the J end by 2 bases, with 8 bases between. This CDR3 region has 14 residues. CDR3 amino acids: CASSVGGGNYGYTF. The CDR3 DNA reads as TGTGCCAGCAGCGTAGGCGGGGGGAACTATGGCTACACCTTC.

The chain employs TRBV4-2 and TRBJ1-3, with 7 bases matching TRBD1. From germline, CDR1 is LGHNA and CDR2 YNFKEQ. Losses at the gene ends were 1 base for V and 0 bases for J; bases not matched to a gene: 9. The CDR3 is 18 amino acids. CDR3 DNA: TGTGCCAGCAGCCAAGTTTTAGGGGGCTTAGGCTCTGGAAACACCATATATTTT. The encoded protein is CASSQVLGGLGSGNTIYF.

The chain carries TRBV29-1 and TRBJ2-2; the D gene is possibly TRBD1 (5 bases). V lost 6 bases, J lost 0 bases, and 11 bases lay in between. Germline V gene sequence: CDR1 SQVTM, CDR2 ANQGSEA. The CDR3 consists of 14 residues. Written as DNA, the CDR3 is TGCAGCGTAGGGGTCGGTTCGAACACCGGGGAGCTGTTTTTT. Translating gives CSVGVGSNTGELFF.

The chain has TRBV27 and TRBJ2-5; TRBD2 matches 9 bases. The CDR3 is 14 amino acids. The V and J ends lost 3 bases and 4 bases, in that order; junction bases with no gene match: 3. Germline values: CDR1 MNHEY, CDR2 SMNVEV (reference sequence). Here the CDR3 reads CASSFLAGVETQYF. The DNA of the CDR3 is TGTGCCAGCAGTTTCTTAGCGGGGGTAGAGACCCAGTACTTC.

The J gene is TRBJ2-3, the V gene TRBV7-9, with 12 bases aligning to TRBD1. Unmatched junction bases numbered 3, after V lost 5 bases and J lost 0 bases. This CDR3 has 16 amino acids. Per germline, CDR1 SEHNR and CDR2 FQNEAQ (reference sequence). CDR3 DNA: TGTGCCAGCAGCGGGGACAGGGGGCCTAGCACAGATACGCAGTATTTT. It codes for CASSGDRGPSTDTQYF.

This chain uses TRBV6-6 with TRBJ1-6, with D perhaps TRBD1 (6 bases). CDR1 MNHNY and CDR2 SVGAGI come from the germline V gene (reference sequence). The CDR3 has 15 amino acids. With 5 bases removed from V and 8 bases from J, the gap between germline ends came to 16 bases. The CDR3 DNA follows: TGTGCCAGCAGTCCAAGCGACAGGTCCGATTCACCCCTCCACTTT. Encoded protein: CASSPSDRSDSPLHF.

V is TRBV10-1 and J is TRBJ2-5, with 7 positions matching TRBD2. The CDR3 runs to 15 residues. Germline V CDR1 and CDR2: WNHNN, SYGVQD (reference sequence). With V trimmed by 2 bases and J by 0 bases, 3 bases remained unmatched. The CDR3 sequence: CASSEEAGHQETQYF. The CDR3, as DNA: TGCGCCAGCAGTGAGGAAGCGGGACACCAAGAGACCCAGTACTTC.

The genes are TRBV7-8 and TRBJ2-7; D perhaps matches TRBD2 (5 bases). The V and J ends lost 2 bases and 5 bases respectively, with 19 bases between them. Germline V lookup: CDR1 SGHVS, CDR2 FQNEAQ. The CDR3 runs to 16 residues. CDR3: CASSLFGSGIKDEQYF. The DNA for the CDR3 is TGTGCCAGCAGCTTATTCGGTTCGGGAATAAAAGACGAGCAGTACTTC.

The J gene is TRBJ2-7, the V gene TRBV6-5; D might be TRBD1 (6 bases). The ends were cut back, 2 bases at V and 4 bases at J, with 9 bases in the middle. Germline-derived CDR1 and CDR2 are MNHEY and SVGAGI. The CDR3 contains 13 residues. CDR3 in DNA: TGTGCCAGCAGTTACGACAGGTCGTACGAGCAGTACTTC. It is translated as CASSYDRSYEQYF.

The rearrangement joins TRBV9 to TRBJ2-5, with 7 bases lining up with TRBD1. V lost 0 bases and J lost 7; bases outside the gene matches: 12. Germline CDR1 reads SGDLS; CDR2 reads YYNGEE. The CDR3 spans 16 residues. CDR3 sequence: CASSVGNRGSGWTQYF. CDR3 DNA: TGTGCCAGCAGCGTAGGAAACAGGGGTTCGGGGTGGACCCAGTACTTC.

The V gene is TRBV5-4, the J gene TRBJ2-1; possibly TRBD1 for D (5 bases). V lost 3 bases and J 4 bases, leaving 17 bases between the germline ends. The CDR3 contains 16 residues. The germline CDR1 and CDR2 sequences are SGHNT and YYREEE (reference sequence). The CDR3 region is CASSSDRLPIYNEQFF. The CDR3 DNA reads as TGTGCCAGCAGCTCCGACAGATTGCCCATTTACAATGAGCAGTTCTTC.

This sequence joins TRBV15 and TRBJ1-6; possibly TRBD1 for D (5 bases). This CDR3 comprises 14 residues. With 3 bases removed from V and 7 bases from J, the gap between germline ends came to 10 bases. Germline V CDR1 and CDR2: LNHNV, YYDKDF (reference sequence). The CDR3, as DNA: TGTGCCACCAGCAGTCGGGACTCGAATTCACCCCTCCACTTT. Its translation is CATSSRDSNSPLHF.

The V and J genes are TRBV7-2 and TRBJ1-2; 7 bases fit TRBD1. The V gene's germline CDR1 is SGHTA and CDR2 FQGNSA. CDR3 length: 16 amino acids. Trimming cost V 5 bases and J 1 base; bases outside gene matches: 10. CDR3 nucleotides: TGTGCCAGCAGCCTTACAGGGGATGAACGTAACTATGGCTACACCTTC. Protein product: CASSLTGDERNYGYTF.

The chain couples TRBV5-6 to TRBJ2-1, with 11 positions matching TRBD2. CDR1 and CDR2 from the germline V gene are SGHDT and YYEEEE. With 4 bases clipped from V and 1 base from J, the junction kept 7 bases outside the gene matches. The CDR3 loop spans 17 amino acids. DNA of the CDR3: TGTGCCAGCAGCGCTCTGACTAGCGGGGTTTCCTACAATGAGCAGTTCTTC. Amino acids: CASSALTSGVSYNEQFF. Full variable domain (missing parts from reference TRBV5-6 and TRBJ2-1): DAGVTQSPTHLIKTRGQQVTLRCSPKSGHDTVSWYQQALGQGPQFIFQYYEEEERQRGNFPDRFSGHQFPNYSSELNVNALLLGDSALYLCASSALTSGVSYNEQFFGPGTRLTVL.

V gene TRBV7-2 combines with J gene TRBJ2-5; D remains unclear. The CDR3 runs to 14 residues. CDR1 and CDR2 from the germline V gene are SGHTA and FQGNSA. V lost 1 base, J lost 5 bases, and 11 bases lay in between. The DNA for the CDR3 is TGTGCCAGCAGCTTAGATGCCTCCCAGGAGACCCAGTACTTC. Its protein product is CASSLDASQETQYF.

The rearrangement uses TRBV7-9 and TRBJ1-2; 7 bases align to TRBD1. The J segment lost 2 bases and the V segment lost 5 bases, leaving 17 bases of the junction unmatched. Germline V gene sequence: CDR1 SEHNR, CDR2 FQNEAQ (reference sequence). The CDR3 consists of 18 residues. CDR3: CASSAYGVSTGENYGYTF. CDR3 nucleotides: TGTGCCAGCAGCGCATATGGGGTATCTACAGGGGAAAACTATGGCTACACCTTC. The full variable domain, with the rest looked up from reference TRBV7-9 and TRBJ1-2, is DTGVSQNPRHKITKRGQNVTFRCDPISEHNRLYWYRQTLGQGPEFLTYFQNEAQLEKSRLLSDRFSAERPKGSFSTLEIQRTEQGDSAMYLCASSAYGVSTGENYGYTFGSGTRLTVV.

V and J are TRBV15 and TRBJ2-1, with 10 bases identical to TRBD1. V was pared by 1 base and J by 4 bases, with 7 bases of the junction left unmatched. The CDR3 runs 17 residues. Germline CDR1 LNHNV, CDR2 YYDKDF (reference sequence). The CDR3 DNA sequence: TGTGCCACCAGCAGAGGGTCGAGGACAGGGGGGTACAATGAGCAGTTCTTC. Translating gives CATSRGSRTGGYNEQFF. Supplemented by reference TRBV15 and TRBJ2-1, the full variable domain reads DAMVIQNPRYQVTQFGKPVTLSCSQTLNHNVMYWYQQKSSQAPKLLFHYYDKDFNNEADTPDNFQSRRPNTSFCFLDIRSPGLGDTAMYLCATSRGSRTGGYNEQFFGPGTRLTVL.

V and J are TRBV5-4 and TRBJ2-1; D is possibly TRBD2 (6 bases). Germline V lookup: CDR1 SGHNT, CDR2 YYREEE (reference sequence). The length of the CDR3 is 16 residues. V was cut by 1 base and J by 2 bases, with 13 bases left in between. In DNA form, the CDR3 reads TGTGCCAGCAGCTTGATGCAGGGAGGACCCTACAATGAGCAGTTCTTC. Translation: CASSLMQGGPYNEQFF.

The chain's CDR3 is CAISEPEGGGSYEQYF. The DNA for the CDR3 is TGTGCCATCAGTGAGCCAGAGGGAGGCGGGTCTTACGAGCAGTACTTC. The V call is TRBV10-3, the J call TRBJ2-7, with TRBD2 as a possible D gene (6 bases). In germline, CDR1 is ENHRY, CDR2 SYGVKD. Trimming took 2 bases from V and 4 from J, leaving 18 bases between them. This CDR3 spans 16 amino acids.

In regard to this clone: The sample contains more than one DNA sequence encoding this CDR3. This chain connects TRBV4-1 to TRBJ2-7, with D perhaps TRBD2 (5 bases). The CDR3 extends over 17 amino acids. Germline V lookup: CDR1 MGHRA, CDR2 YSYEKL. Trimming shortened V by 4 bases and J by 7 bases, and 26 bases separated the two germline ends. The CDR3 loop is CASSPQVLEDGYYEQYF. CDR3 bases: TGCGCCAGCAGCCCCCAAGTCTTGGAGGACGGGTACTATGAGCAGTACTTC.

V usage is TRBV15 and J usage is TRBJ1-4, with 7 nucleotides matching TRBD1. Germline V gene lookup returns CDR1 LNHNV and CDR2 YYDKDF (reference sequence). This CDR3 spans 15 amino acids. The J segment lost 3 bases and the V segment lost 6 bases, leaving 7 bases of the junction unmatched. CDR3 nucleotides: TGTGCCACCAGTCGACAGGGACAGTCTAATGAAAAACTGTTTTTT. The encoded protein is CATSRQGQSNEKLFF.

The V and J genes are TRBV2 and TRBJ2-7; TRBD2 might be the D (6 bases). Germline lookup yields CDR1 SNHLY and CDR2 FYNNEI. V dropped 3 bases and J dropped 1 base, with 25 bases sitting between them. There are 19 residues in the CDR3. The CDR3 loop reads CASSDFFGLSLIGSYEQYF. For the CDR3, the DNA is TGTGCCAGCAGTGACTTTTTCGGACTATCCCTAATAGGTTCCTACGAGCAGTACTTC. The whole variable domain, filled in from reference TRBV2 and TRBJ2-7, reads EPEVTQTPSHQVTQMGQEVILRCVPISNHLYFYWYRQILGQKVEFLVSFYNNEISEKSEIFDDQFSVERPDGSNFTLKIRSTKLEDSAMYFCASSDFFGLSLIGSYEQYFGPGTRLTVT.

The rearrangement links TRBV18 to TRBJ2-4; D possibly corresponds to TRBD2 (7 bases). Germline assignment: CDR1 KGHSH and CDR2 LQKENI. The CDR3 loop spans 16 amino acids. V was shortened by 4 bases and J by 5 bases, with 18 bases between the two germline ends. CDR3 protein: CASSRDLQGGENIQYF. The CDR3 DNA reads TGTGCCAGCTCACGGGATTTACAGGGAGGGGAAAACATTCAGTACTTC.

The chain links TRBV6-1 to TRBJ1-5; unclear D gene. Germline V gene lookup returns CDR1 MNHNS and CDR2 SASEGT. Trimming pared 2 bases from V and 3 bases from J, leaving 8 bases between. The CDR3 spans 14 residues. The CDR3 loop is CASSEWADNQPQHF. The CDR3 bases are TGTGCCAGCAGTGAATGGGCAGACAATCAGCCCCAGCATTTT.